The entry below describes one T cell receptor beta chain. The table came from immunoSEQ multiplex PCR; TCRdb's copy has only in-frame clones and leaves some out. Of roughly 38,000 clones in the sample, approximately 88% were seen once. The sample is drawn from a study of T cell clonotyping in hematopoietic cell transplantation. The CDR3 runs to 14 residues. From germline, CDR1 is MNHEY and CDR2 SVGAGI. The V end lost 8 bases, the J end lost 3 bases, and 13 bases lay between the germline ends. The clonotype originates from a woman in her 40s in good health. Some clones in this sample may be carry-over from other donors' samples. Material for sequencing was peripheral blood mononuclear cells. This sequence joins TRBV6-5 and TRBJ1-4; tentative D call: TRBD1 (5 bases). The CDR3 DNA sequence: TGTGCCAGCGCATTAATGGGACCTAATGAAAAACTGTTTTTT. Its protein is CASALMGPNEKLFF.